The 26 T cell receptor beta chains presented below share a single source sample, sequenced in a study of quantifying T cell responses using KT2 cells. About the study: TCR alpha and beta constant-region primers primed reverse transcription of RNA.

Each cDNA got a UMI-containing oligo ligated at its 3' end. First-round PCR used three to four cycles and beta primers RC1.1 and RC1.2 covering TRBC1 and TRBC2. TCRdb re-called the UMI-ligation and nested PCR reads with MiXCR, one entry per CDR3 protein. Seen here are approximately 54,000 distinct CDR3 sequences, roughly 12% observed once, and the top ten hold under 11%. Sequenced material: PBMCs spiked with cells of the T cell clone KT2. The receptors stem from a human donor.

A few counts support this clonotype. The chain links TRBV7-3 to TRBJ2-1; 7 bases align to TRBD2. The CDR3 has 13 amino acids. CDR1 is SGHTA and CDR2 is FQGTGA in the germline V gene. V lost 4 bases to trimming and J lost 9 bases; unmatched junction nucleotides: 6. The chain's CDR3 is CASSSDPGGEQFF. The CDR3 bases are TGTGCCAGCAGCTCCGACCCGGGGGGTGAGCAGTTCTTC.

This clonotype showed up just once. No conserved phenylalanine or tryptophan is present at the end of the CDR3, so a read error is the likely explanation. The rearrangement uses TRBV12-3 or TRBV12-4 and TRBJ2-1, with TRBD2 matching over 7 bases. CDR3 length: 15 amino acids. V gave up 5 bases and J gave up 4 bases; unmatched junction bases: 8. CDR3 amino acids: CASSPTSTLYNEQFI. Written as DNA, the CDR3 is TGTGCCAGCAGTCCGACTAGCACCCTTTACAATGAGCAGTTCATC.

About this clonotype itself: The junction shows a germline mismatch at one end, possibly a read error. The chain couples TRBV7-7 to TRBJ2-1; D might be TRBD1 (5 bases). The CDR3 spans 15 residues. The germline V gene has CDR1 SSHAT and CDR2 FNYEAQ (reference sequence). Here the CDR3 reads CASSLGDSSYNEQFF. The CDR3 DNA follows: TGTGCTAGCAGCTTAGGGGATAGCTCCTACAATGAGCAGTTCTTC.

There are a few counts of this clonotype. The gene calls are TRBV3-1 and TRBJ2-3; D ambiguous. The CDR3 spans 13 residues. Trimming removed 4 bases at V and 4 bases at J, with 9 bases between. Germline V gene lookup returns CDR1 LGHDT and CDR2 YNNKEL (reference sequence). CDR3 in DNA: TGTGCCAGCAGCCCTAGGTCGGCAGATACGCAGTATTTT. Translated: CASSPRSADTQYF.

This clonotype occurred many times. This chain links TRBV29-1 with TRBJ1-2; D is uncertain. The CDR3 spans 14 residues. CDR1 and CDR2 from the germline V gene are SQVTM and ANQGSEA. The V end was cut by 1 base, the J end by 0 bases, with 9 bases between. The CDR3 DNA is TGCAGCGTTGAAGGGACGGTAGCTAACTATGGCTACACCTTC. As protein: CSVEGTVANYGYTF.

The gene calls are TRBV7-9 and TRBJ2-3; possible D gene TRBD2, 6 bases. Trimming cost V 1 base and J 3 bases, with 14 bases left between them. Germline V gene data show CDR1 as SEHNR and CDR2 as FQNEAQ (reference sequence). This CDR3 comprises 16 residues. This CDR3 is CASSLGLGGGTDTQYF. The CDR3 DNA is TGTGCCAGCAGCTTAGGACTAGGAGGAGGGACAGATACGCAGTATTTT.

This rearrangement joins TRBV20-1 to TRBJ2-1; possible D gene TRBD2, 5 bases. Trimming cost V 1 base and J 12 bases, with 10 bases left between them. Germline V lookup: CDR1 DFQATT, CDR2 SNEGSKA (reference sequence). The CDR3 covers 11 residues. This CDR3 reads CSARGLAGQFF. The DNA of the CDR3 is TGCAGTGCTAGAGGTTTGGCGGGGCAGTTCTTC.

This clonotype turned up a few times. The genes are TRBV29-1 and TRBJ2-7; D might be TRBD1 or TRBD2, each matching 5 bases. The CDR3 totals 12 residues. Germline CDR1 SQVTM, CDR2 ANQGSEA. V was pared by 6 bases and J by 6 bases, with 15 bases between. CDR3 DNA sequence: TGCAGCGTGACTCCAACAGGAGGCGAGCAGTACTTC. Protein: CSVTPTGGEQYF.

This sequence joins TRBV20-1 and TRBJ2-7, with D possibly TRBD1 on 6 matching bases. The V gene lost 5 bases and the J gene lost 5 bases, with 16 bases spanning the gap. Germline CDR1 reads DFQATT; CDR2 reads SNEGSKA (reference sequence). CDR3 length: 13 residues. In DNA, the CDR3 is TGCAGTGCTCGCGAAGGGGGTAGGAACGAGCAGTACTTC. It encodes CSAREGGRNEQYF.

In its sample, this clonotype was seen a few times. The chain carries TRBV2 and TRBJ2-1; D ambiguous. The length of the CDR3 is 10 residues. V was pared by 4 bases and J by 8 bases, with 3 bases between. The V gene's germline CDR1 is SNHLY and CDR2 FYNNEI. Here the CDR3 DNA reads TGTGCCAGCAGTGTAGATGAGCAGTTCTTC. This sequence encodes CASSVDEQFF.

This clonotype was recorded once. CDR3 amino acids: CASSLSAGTDTQYF. The CDR3 nucleotides are TGTGCCAGCAGTTTATCCGCAGGCACAGATACGCAGTATTTT. The V and J genes are TRBV27 and TRBJ2-3; no clear D. The V end lost 0 bases, the J end lost 1 base, and 5 bases lay between the germline ends. The CDR3 has 14 amino acids. Germline-derived CDR1 and CDR2 are MNHEY and SMNVEV (reference sequence).

The chain carries TRBV11-3 and TRBJ2-3, with D hard to call. The CDR3 has 14 residues. V shed 2 bases and J shed 4 bases, with 10 bases lying between them. Germline loops: CDR1 SGHNT, CDR2 YENEEA. The CDR3 region is CASSLNAVPDTQYF. DNA for the CDR3: TGTGCCAGCAGCTTAAACGCGGTTCCAGATACGCAGTATTTT.

This clonotype appeared a few times. The chain joins TRBV7-9 to TRBJ1-2, with 9 bases identical to TRBD1. Germline assignment: CDR1 SEHNR and CDR2 FQNEAQ (reference sequence). This CDR3 has 17 amino acids. Trimming took 6 bases from V and 5 from J; bases not matched to a gene: 16. This CDR3 reads CASSPYTRPGQGYGYTF. The CDR3, as DNA: TGTGCCAGCAGTCCCTACACAAGACCGGGACAGGGTTATGGCTACACCTTC.

The chain carries TRBV29-1 and TRBJ2-3; a possible D gene is TRBD1 (5 bases). The CDR3 spans 12 residues. Germline V gives CDR1 SQVTM, CDR2 ANQGSEA. Between the trimmed V and J ends, which lost 7 bases and 5 bases, there was a span of 13 bases. Here the CDR3 reads CSARQTGDTQYF. The CDR3 region has the DNA TGCAGCGCAAGACAGACCGGAGATACGCAGTATTTT.

This clonotype was seen ten or more times. The chain employs TRBV12-3 or TRBV12-4 and TRBJ1-6, with TRBD1 as a possible D gene (6 bases). The CDR3 consists of 16 residues. With 3 bases removed from V and 6 bases from J, the gap between germline ends came to 15 bases. The CDR3 is CASSLSRGLGNSPLHF. The CDR3 region has the DNA TGTGCCAGCAGTTTGAGCAGGGGCTTGGGTAATTCACCCCTCCACTTT.

In its sample, this clonotype was seen many times. The rearrangement links TRBV11-3 to TRBJ2-1, with TRBD2 identical over 14 bases. V gave up 5 bases and J gave up 9 bases; unmatched junction bases: 6. The CDR3 covers 15 residues. Germline V lookup: CDR1 SGHNT, CDR2 YENEEA. The CDR3 region is CASSPGLAGDREQFF. CDR3 coding DNA: TGTGCCAGCAGCCCGGGACTAGCGGGAGATCGTGAGCAGTTCTTC.

This clonotype was picked up a small number of times. The CDR3 spells CASSVAPGTPYEQYF. CDR3 DNA: TGTGCCAGCAGCGTAGCTCCAGGGACCCCCTACGAGCAGTACTTC. This sequence joins TRBV9 and TRBJ2-7; D may be TRBD1 or TRBD2 (5 bases each). Trimming cost V 0 bases and J 2 bases, with 12 bases left between them. The CDR3 runs 15 residues. CDR1 and CDR2 from the germline V gene are SGDLS and YYNGEE.

The chain uses TRBV18 and TRBJ1-1; D is undetermined. The CDR3 extends over 14 amino acids. V was shortened by 1 base and J by 2 bases, with 8 bases between the two germline ends. Germline V CDR1 and CDR2: KGHSH, LQKENI. The CDR3 protein is CASSPQGGNTEAFF. The DNA of the CDR3 is TGTGCCAGCTCACCACAGGGAGGTAACACTGAAGCTTTCTTT. The full variable domain, its missing parts supplied by reference TRBV18 and TRBJ1-1, is NAGVMQNPRHLVRRRGQEARLRCSPMKGHSHVYWYRQLPEEGLKFMVYLQKENIIDESGMPKERFSAEFPKEGPSILRIQQVVRGDSAAYFCASSPQGGNTEAFFGQGTRLTVV.

This clonotype was seen only a few times. This chain uses TRBV7-9 with TRBJ1-1; 9 bases fit TRBD1. The CDR3 is 15 residues long. J lost 2 bases, V lost 8 bases, and 9 bases had no gene match. The germline CDR1 and CDR2 sequences are SEHNR and FQNEAQ (reference sequence). The CDR3 nucleotides are TGTGCCAGCCCAAAGGACAGGGGTATTAACACTGAAGCTTTCTTT. Protein: CASPKDRGINTEAFF.

There are many counts of this clonotype. At one boundary the junction diverges from the germline segment, which might be a read error. The chain couples TRBV29-1 to TRBJ1-4; 8 bases align to TRBD1. This CDR3 has 13 amino acids. Germline V CDR1 and CDR2: SQVTM, ANQGSEA. In nucleotides, the CDR3 is TGCAGCGTTGAGGAACACTCAGGACAGGGTTTGAATTTT. This gives the protein CSVEEHSGQGLNF.

V usage is TRBV7-9 and J usage is TRBJ1-2; no clear D gene. V was trimmed by 1 base and J by 10 bases, leaving 13 bases between them. Per the germline V gene, CDR1 is SEHNR and CDR2 is FQNEAQ (reference sequence). The CDR3 runs to 13 residues. The CDR3 nucleotides are TGTGCCAGCAGCTTAGATGACCCAGGTGACTACACCTTC. Protein product: CASSLDDPGDYTF.

In this sample, this clonotype is medium-sized. The J gene is TRBJ2-3, the V gene TRBV6-4; perhaps TRBD2 as D (5 bases). V gave up 3 bases and J gave up 0 bases, with 7 bases separating them. The germline V gene encodes CDR1 MRHNA and CDR2 SNTAGT. The CDR3 runs to 14 residues. Written as DNA, the CDR3 is TGTGCCAGCAGTGAACGCGGGAGCACAGATACGCAGTATTTT. As protein: CASSERGSTDTQYF.

This clonotype appeared a few times. This chain joins TRBV12-3 or TRBV12-4 and TRBJ2-3; possible D gene TRBD2, 5 bases. V lost 6 bases, J lost 0 bases, and 7 bases lay in between. The CDR3 totals 13 residues. The CDR3 protein is CASRRTSTDTQYF. In nucleotides, the CDR3 is TGTGCCAGCAGACGGACTAGCACAGATACGCAGTATTTT.

This clonotype has just a few counts. J is TRBJ1-5 and V is TRBV5-4; unclear D gene. V lost 4 bases and J 4 bases, leaving 6 bases between the germline ends. The CDR3 runs 12 residues. CDR1 is SGHNT and CDR2 is YYREEE in the germline V gene (reference sequence). The CDR3 DNA is TGTGCCAGCAGCCTACCGAATCAGCCCCAGCATTTT. Its translation is CASSLPNQPQHF.

The V gene is TRBV7-9, the J gene TRBJ2-7; D unclear. The germline CDR1 and CDR2 sequences are SEHNR and FQNEAQ (reference sequence). V was shortened by 1 base and J by 3 bases, with 4 bases between the two germline ends. This CDR3 region has 12 residues. CDR3 in amino acids: CASSLGSYEQYF. The CDR3 DNA follows: TGTGCCAGCAGCTTAGGCAGCTACGAGCAGTACTTC.

This clonotype was seen more than once but under ten times. The genes are TRBV12-3 or TRBV12-4 and TRBJ2-1, with 12 positions matching TRBD2. The V and J ends lost 6 bases and 0 bases, in that order; junction bases with no gene match: 0. The CDR3 length is 15 residues. The CDR3 DNA follows: TGTGCCAGCAGGGGACTAGCGGGCTCCTACAATGAGCAGTTCTTC. Its translation is CASRGLAGSYNEQFF.